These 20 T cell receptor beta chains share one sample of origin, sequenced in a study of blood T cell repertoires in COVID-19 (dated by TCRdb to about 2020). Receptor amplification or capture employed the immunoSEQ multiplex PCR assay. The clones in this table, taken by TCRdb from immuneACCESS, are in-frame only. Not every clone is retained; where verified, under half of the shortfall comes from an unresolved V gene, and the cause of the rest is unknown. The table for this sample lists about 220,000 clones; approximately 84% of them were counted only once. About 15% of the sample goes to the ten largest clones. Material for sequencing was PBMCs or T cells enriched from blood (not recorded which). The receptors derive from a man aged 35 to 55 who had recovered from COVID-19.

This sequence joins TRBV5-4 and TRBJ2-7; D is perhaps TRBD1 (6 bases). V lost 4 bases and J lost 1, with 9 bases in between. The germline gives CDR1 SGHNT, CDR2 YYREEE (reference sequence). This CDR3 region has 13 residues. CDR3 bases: TGTGCCAGCAGCCGGGACACTTCCTACGAGCAGTACTTC. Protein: CASSRDTSYEQYF.

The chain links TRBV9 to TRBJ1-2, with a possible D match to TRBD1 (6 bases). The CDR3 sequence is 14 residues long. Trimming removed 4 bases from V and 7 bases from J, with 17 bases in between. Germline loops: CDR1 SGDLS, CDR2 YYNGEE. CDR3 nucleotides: TGTGCCAGCAGCTCCTTACAGGGTATAACTGGCTACACCTTC. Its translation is CASSSLQGITGYTF.

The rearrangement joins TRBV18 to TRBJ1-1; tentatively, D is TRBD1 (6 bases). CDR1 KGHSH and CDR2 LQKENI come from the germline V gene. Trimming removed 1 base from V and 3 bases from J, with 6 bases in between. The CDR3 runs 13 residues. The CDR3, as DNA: TGTGCCAGCTCACCACAGGGGGACACTGAAGCTTTCTTT. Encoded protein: CASSPQGDTEAFF.

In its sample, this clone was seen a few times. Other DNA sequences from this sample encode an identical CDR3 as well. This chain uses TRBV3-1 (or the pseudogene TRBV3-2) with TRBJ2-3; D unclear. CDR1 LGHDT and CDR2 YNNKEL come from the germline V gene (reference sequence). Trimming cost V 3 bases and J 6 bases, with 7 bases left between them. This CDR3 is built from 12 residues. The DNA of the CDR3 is TGTGCCAGCAGCCATTACGCGGATACGCAGTATTTT. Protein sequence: CASSHYADTQYF.

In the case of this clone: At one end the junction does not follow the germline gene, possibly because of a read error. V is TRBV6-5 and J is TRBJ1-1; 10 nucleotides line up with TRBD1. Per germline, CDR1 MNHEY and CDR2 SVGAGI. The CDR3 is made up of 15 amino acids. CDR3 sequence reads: CASSNSGQGRTEAFF. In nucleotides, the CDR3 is TGTGCCAGCAGTAACTCGGGACAGGGGAGAACTGAAGCTTTCTTT.

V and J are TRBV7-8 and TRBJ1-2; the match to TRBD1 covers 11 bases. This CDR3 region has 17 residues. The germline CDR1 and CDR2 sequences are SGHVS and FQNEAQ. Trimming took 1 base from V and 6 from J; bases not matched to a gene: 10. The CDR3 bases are TGTGCCAGCAGCTTAGAGAAGGACAGGGGGCGTGTGAATGGCTACACCTTC. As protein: CASSLEKDRGRVNGYTF.

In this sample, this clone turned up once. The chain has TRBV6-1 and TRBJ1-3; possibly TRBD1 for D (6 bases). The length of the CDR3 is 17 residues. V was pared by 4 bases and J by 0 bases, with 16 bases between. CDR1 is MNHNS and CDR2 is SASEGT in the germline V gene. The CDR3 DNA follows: TGTGCCAGCAGTGGCTCAGGGGCAACCCTCTCTGGAAACACCATATATTTT. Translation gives CASSGSGATLSGNTIYF.

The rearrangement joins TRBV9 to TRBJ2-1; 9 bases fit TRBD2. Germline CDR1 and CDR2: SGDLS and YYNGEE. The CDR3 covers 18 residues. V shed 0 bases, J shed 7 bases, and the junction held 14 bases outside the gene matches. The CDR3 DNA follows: TGTGCCAGCAGCGTAGTTTCGTCTAGCGGGGCCCCGGGGAATGAGCAGTTCTTC. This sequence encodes CASSVVSSSGAPGNEQFF. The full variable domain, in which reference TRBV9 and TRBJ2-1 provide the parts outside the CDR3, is DSGVTQTPKHLITATGQRVTLRCSPRSGDLSVYWYQQSLDQGLQFLIQYYNGEERAKGNILERFSAQQFPDLHSELNLSSLELGDSALYFCASSVVSSSGAPGNEQFFGPGTRLTVL.

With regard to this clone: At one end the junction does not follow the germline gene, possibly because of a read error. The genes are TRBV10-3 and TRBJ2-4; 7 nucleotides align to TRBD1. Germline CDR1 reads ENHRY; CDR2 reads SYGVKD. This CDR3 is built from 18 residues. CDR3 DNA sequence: TGTGCGATCAGGAGCACAGGGGCCCCCCCACTAGCCAAAAACATTCAGTACTTC. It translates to CAIRSTGAPPLAKNIQYF.

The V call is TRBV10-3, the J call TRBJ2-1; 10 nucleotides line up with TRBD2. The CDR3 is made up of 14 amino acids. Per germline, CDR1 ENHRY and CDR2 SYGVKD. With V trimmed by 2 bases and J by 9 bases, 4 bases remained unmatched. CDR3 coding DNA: TGTGCCATCAGTGAGACCCAGCGGGGGGGTGAGCAGTTCTTC. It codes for CAISETQRGGEQFF.

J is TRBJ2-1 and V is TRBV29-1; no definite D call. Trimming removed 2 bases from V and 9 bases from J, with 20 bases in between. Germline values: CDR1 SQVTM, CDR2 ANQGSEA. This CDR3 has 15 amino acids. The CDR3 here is CSVEIRGGSNREQFF. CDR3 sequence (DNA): TGCAGCGTTGAAATCCGCGGTGGGTCGAACCGTGAGCAGTTCTTC.

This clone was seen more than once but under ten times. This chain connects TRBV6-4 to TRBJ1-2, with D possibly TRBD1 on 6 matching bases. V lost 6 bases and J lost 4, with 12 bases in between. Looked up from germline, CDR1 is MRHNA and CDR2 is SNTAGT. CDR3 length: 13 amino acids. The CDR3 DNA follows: TGTGCCAGCAGGCCAGGGGCCGCCTATGGCTACACCTTC. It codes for CASRPGAAYGYTF.

The CDR3 DNA sequence: TGTGCCAGCAGCTTCACAGAGATTGGACAGGGGAATGAGCAGTTCTTC. As protein: CASSFTEIGQGNEQFF. The chain joins TRBV9 to TRBJ2-1, with 9 nucleotides matching TRBD1. Germline V gene lookup returns CDR1 SGDLS and CDR2 YYNGEE. The length of the CDR3 is 16 residues. The junction had 12 bases not matched to a gene; V was cut back by 4 bases and J by 7 bases. The variable domain in full, with the rest retrieved from reference TRBV9 and TRBJ2-1, is DSGVTQTPKHLITATGQRVTLRCSPRSGDLSVYWYQQSLDQGLQFLIQYYNGEERAKGNILERFSAQQFPDLHSELNLSSLELGDSALYFCASSFTEIGQGNEQFFGPGTRLTVL.

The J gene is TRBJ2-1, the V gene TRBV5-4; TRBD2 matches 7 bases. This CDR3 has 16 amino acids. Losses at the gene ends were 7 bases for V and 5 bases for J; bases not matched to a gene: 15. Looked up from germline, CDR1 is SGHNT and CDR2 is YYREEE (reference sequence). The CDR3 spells CASHRGGGGGNNEQFF. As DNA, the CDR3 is TGTGCCAGCCACCGGGGAGGTGGGGGGGGGAACAATGAGCAGTTCTTC.

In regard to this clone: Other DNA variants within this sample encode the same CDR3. The CDR3 DNA reads TGTGCCAGCTCACCAGGAGGTAACAATCAGCCCCAGCATTTT. Translated: CASSPGGNNQPQHF. The chain uses TRBV18 and TRBJ1-5; D is unresolved. CDR1 KGHSH and CDR2 LQKENI come from the germline V gene. This CDR3 is 14 amino acids long. V lost 2 bases and J lost 3, with 8 bases in between.

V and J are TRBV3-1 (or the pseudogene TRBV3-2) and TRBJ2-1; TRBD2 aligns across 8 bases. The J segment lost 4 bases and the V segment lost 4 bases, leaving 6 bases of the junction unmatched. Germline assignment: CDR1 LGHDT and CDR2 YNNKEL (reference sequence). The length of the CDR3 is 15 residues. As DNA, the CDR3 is TGTGCCAGCAGCCCGTTGACTAGCGCATACAATGAGCAGTTCTTC. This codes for CASSPLTSAYNEQFF.

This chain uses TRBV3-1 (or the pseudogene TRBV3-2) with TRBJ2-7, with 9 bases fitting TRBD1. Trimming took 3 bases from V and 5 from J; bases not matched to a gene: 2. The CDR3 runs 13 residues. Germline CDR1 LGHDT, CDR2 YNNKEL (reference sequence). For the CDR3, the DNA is TGTGCCAGCAGCCAGTGGACAGGGGACGAGCAGTACTTC. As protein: CASSQWTGDEQYF.

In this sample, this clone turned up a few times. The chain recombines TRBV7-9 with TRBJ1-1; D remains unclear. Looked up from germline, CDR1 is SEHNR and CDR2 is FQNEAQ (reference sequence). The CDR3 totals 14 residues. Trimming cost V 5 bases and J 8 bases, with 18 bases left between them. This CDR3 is CASSARSNTGEAFF. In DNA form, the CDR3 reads TGTGCCAGCAGCGCCAGGAGCAATACGGGGGAAGCTTTCTTT.

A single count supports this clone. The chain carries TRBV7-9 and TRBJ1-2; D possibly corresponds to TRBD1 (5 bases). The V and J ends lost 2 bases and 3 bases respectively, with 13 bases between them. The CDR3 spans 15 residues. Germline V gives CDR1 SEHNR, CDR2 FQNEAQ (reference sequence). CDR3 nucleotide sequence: TGTGCCAGCAGCTTATTGGGCCAGGGTGACTATGGCTACACCTTC. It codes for CASSLLGQGDYGYTF.

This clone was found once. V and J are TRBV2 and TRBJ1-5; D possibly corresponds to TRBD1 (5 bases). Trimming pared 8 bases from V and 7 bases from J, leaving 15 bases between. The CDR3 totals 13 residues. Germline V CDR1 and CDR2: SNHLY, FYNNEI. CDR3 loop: CASGGESTQPQHF. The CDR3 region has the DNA TGTGCCAGCGGAGGGGAAAGTACGCAGCCCCAGCATTTT. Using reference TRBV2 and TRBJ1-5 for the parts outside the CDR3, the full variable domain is EPEVTQTPSHQVTQMGQEVILRCVPISNHLYFYWYRQILGQKVEFLVSFYNNEISEKSEIFDDQFSVERPDGSNFTLKIRSTKLEDSAMYFCASGGESTQPQHFGDGTRLSIL.